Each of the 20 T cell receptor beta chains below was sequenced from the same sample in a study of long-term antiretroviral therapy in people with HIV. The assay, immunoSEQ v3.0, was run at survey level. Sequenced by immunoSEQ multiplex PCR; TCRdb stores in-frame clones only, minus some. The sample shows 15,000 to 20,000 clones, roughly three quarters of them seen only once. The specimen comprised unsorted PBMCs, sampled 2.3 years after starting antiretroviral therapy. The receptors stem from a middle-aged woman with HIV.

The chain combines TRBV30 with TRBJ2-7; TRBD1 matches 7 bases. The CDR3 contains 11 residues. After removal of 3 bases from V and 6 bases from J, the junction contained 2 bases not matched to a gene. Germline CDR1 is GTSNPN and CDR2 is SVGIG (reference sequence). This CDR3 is CAWSPGGEQYF. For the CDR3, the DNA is TGTGCCTGGAGCCCAGGGGGCGAGCAGTACTTC. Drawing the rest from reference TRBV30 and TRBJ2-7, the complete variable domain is SQTIHQWPATLVQPVGSPLSLECTVEGTSNPNLYWYRQAAGRGLQLLFYSVGIGQISSEVPQNLSASRPQDRQFILSSKKLLLSDSGFYLCAWSPGGEQYFGPGTRLTVT.

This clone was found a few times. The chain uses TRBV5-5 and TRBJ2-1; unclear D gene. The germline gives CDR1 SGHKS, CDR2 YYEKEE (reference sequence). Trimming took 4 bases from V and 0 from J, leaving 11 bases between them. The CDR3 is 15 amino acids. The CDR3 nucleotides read TGTGCCAGCAGCCCGGGTCCTAGCTCCTACAATGAGCAGTTCTTC. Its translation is CASSPGPSSYNEQFF.

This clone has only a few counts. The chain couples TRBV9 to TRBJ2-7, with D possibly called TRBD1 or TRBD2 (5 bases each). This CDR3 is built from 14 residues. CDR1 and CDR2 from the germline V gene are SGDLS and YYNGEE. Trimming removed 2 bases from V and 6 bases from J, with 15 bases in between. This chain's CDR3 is CASSVQVTGGEQYF. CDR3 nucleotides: TGTGCCAGCAGCGTTCAGGTAACAGGAGGCGAGCAGTACTTC.

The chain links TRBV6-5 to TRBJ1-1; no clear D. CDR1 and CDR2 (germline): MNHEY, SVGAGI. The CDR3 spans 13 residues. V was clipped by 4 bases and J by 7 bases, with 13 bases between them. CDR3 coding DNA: TGTGCCAGCAGTTCCTGGACGGGAAGTGAAGCTTTCTTT. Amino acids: CASSSWTGSEAFF.

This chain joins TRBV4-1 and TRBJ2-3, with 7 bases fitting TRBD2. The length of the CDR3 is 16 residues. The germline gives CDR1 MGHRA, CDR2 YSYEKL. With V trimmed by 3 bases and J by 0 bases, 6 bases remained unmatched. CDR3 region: CASSQEGLSSTDTQYF. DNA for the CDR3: TGCGCCAGCAGCCAGGAGGGACTATCTAGCACAGATACGCAGTATTTT.

The CDR3 region is CASSLGANQPQHF. The CDR3 region has the DNA TGTGCCAGCAGTTTAGGGGCCAATCAGCCCCAGCATTTT. The rearrangement joins TRBV27 to TRBJ1-5; D is perhaps TRBD1 (5 bases). The CDR3 contains 13 residues. The ends were cut back, 2 bases at V and 3 bases at J, with 5 bases in the middle. Germline values: CDR1 MNHEY, CDR2 SMNVEV (reference sequence).

This chain's CDR3 is CASSVEGGSTGELFF. The CDR3, as DNA: TGTGCCAGCAGCGTAGAGGGGGGGAGCACCGGGGAGCTGTTTTTT. The chain recombines TRBV9 with TRBJ2-2; possibly TRBD2 for D (7 bases). Trimming pared 0 bases from V and 4 bases from J, leaving 10 bases between. The CDR3 contains 15 residues. The germline V gene has CDR1 SGDLS and CDR2 YYNGEE.

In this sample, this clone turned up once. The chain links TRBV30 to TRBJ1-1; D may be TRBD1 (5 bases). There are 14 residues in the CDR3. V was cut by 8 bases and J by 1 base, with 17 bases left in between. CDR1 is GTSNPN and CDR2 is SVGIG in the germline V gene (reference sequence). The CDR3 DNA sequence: TGTGCCAGTAGTATAGGTAGGGGGAACACTGAAGCTTTCTTT. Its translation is CASSIGRGNTEAFF.

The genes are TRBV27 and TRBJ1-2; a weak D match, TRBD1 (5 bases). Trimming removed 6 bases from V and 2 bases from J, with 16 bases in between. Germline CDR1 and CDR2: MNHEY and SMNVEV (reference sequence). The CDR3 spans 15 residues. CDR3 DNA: TGTGCCAGCAGGAATACCGGGACCGAAAACTATGGCTACACCTTC. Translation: CASRNTGTENYGYTF.

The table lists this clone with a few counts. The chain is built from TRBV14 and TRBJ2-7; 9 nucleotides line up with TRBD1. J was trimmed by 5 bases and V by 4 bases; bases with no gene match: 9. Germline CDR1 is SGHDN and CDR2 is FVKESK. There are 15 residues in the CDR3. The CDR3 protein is CASSLGTGSWDEQYF. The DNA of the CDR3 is TGTGCCAGCAGCCTCGGGACAGGGTCTTGGGACGAGCAGTACTTC.

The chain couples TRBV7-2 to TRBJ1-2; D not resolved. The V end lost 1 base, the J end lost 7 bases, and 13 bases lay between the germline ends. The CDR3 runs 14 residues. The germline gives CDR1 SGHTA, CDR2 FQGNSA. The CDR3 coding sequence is TGTGCCAGCAGCTTAGGCGTAGGGTTAACTGGCTACACCTTC. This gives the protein CASSLGVGLTGYTF.

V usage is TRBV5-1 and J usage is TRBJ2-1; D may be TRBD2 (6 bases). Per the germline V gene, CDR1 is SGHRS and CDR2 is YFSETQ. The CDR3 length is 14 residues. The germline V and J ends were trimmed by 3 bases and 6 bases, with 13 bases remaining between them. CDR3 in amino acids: CASSSPGLVNEQFF. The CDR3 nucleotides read TGCGCCAGCAGCTCTCCGGGACTTGTCAATGAGCAGTTCTTC.

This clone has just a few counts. For the CDR3, the DNA is TGTGCCAGCAGTCCCGCCCCCTACGAGCAGTACTTC. It specifies CASSPAPYEQYF. The chain joins TRBV27 to TRBJ2-7; no clear D gene. V was pared by 5 bases and J by 2 bases, with 7 bases between. Germline CDR1 is MNHEY and CDR2 is SMNVEV (reference sequence). The CDR3 totals 12 residues.

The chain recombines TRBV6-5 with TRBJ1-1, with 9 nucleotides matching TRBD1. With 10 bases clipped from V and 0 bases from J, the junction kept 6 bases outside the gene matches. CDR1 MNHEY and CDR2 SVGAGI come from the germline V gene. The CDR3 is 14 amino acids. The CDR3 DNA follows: TGTGCCACTCAGGGACAGGGAATGAACACTGAAGCTTTCTTT. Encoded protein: CATQGQGMNTEAFF.

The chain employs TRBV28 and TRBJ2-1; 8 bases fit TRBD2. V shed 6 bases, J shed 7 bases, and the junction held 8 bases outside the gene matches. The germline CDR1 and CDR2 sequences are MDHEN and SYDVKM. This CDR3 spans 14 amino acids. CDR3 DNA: TGTGCCAGCAGAGCGACCCCGGGAGGGAATGAGCAGTTCTTC. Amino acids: CASRATPGGNEQFF. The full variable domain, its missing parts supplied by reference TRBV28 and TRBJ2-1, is DVKVTQSSRYLVKRTGEKVFLECVQDMDHENMFWYRQDPGLGLRLIYFSYDVKMKEKGDIPEGYSVSREKKERFSLILESASTNQTSMYLCASRATPGGNEQFFGPGTRLTVL.

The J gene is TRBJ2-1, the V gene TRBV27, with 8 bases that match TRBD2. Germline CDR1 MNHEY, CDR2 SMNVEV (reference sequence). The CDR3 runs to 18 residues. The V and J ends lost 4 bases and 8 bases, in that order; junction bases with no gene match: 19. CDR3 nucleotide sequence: TGTGCCAGCAGTTCGGGGAACTGGCGGGAGGCCTCCTTGGATGAGCAGTTCTTC. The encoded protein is CASSSGNWREASLDEQFF.

Here the CDR3 reads CASSLGTRPYGYTF. CDR3 nucleotide sequence: TGTGCCAGCAGCCTCGGGACCCGCCCCTATGGCTACACCTTC. The chain employs TRBV5-5 and TRBJ1-2; maybe TRBD1 (5 bases). Germline CDR1 SGHKS, CDR2 YYEKEE (reference sequence). The CDR3 loop spans 14 amino acids. The germline V and J ends were trimmed by 4 bases and 4 bases, with 14 bases remaining between them. Looking up the rest from reference TRBV5-5 and TRBJ1-2 gives the full variable domain: DAGVTQSPTHLIKTRGQQVTLRCSPISGHKSVSWYQQVLGQGPQFIFQYYEKEERGRGNFPDRFSARQFPNYSSELNVNALLLGDSALYLCASSLGTRPYGYTFGSGTRLTVV.

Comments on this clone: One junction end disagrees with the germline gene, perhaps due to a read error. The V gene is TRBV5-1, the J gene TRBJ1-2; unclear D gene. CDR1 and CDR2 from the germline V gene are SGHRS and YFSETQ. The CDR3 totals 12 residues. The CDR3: CASSWTQIGYTF. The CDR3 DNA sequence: TGTGCCAGCAGTTGGACGCAAATTGGCTACACCTTC.

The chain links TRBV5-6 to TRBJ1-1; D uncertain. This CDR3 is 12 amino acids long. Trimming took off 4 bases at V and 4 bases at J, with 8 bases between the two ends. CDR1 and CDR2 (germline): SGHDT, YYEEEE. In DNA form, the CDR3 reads TGTGCCAGCAGCGGACTGGGCACTGAAGCTTTCTTT. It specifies CASSGLGTEAFF. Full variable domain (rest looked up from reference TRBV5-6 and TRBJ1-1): DAGVTQSPTHLIKTRGQQVTLRCSPKSGHDTVSWYQQALGQGPQFIFQYYEEEERQRGNFPDRFSGHQFPNYSSELNVNALLLGDSALYLCASSGLGTEAFFGQGTRLTVV.

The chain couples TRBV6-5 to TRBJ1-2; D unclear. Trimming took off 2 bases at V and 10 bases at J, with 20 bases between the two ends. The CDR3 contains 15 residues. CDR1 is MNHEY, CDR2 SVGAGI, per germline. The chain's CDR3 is CASSYGEGRPFDYTF. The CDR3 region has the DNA TGTGCCAGCAGTTACGGTGAGGGAAGGCCGTTCGACTACACCTTC.